What follows describes a single TCR beta chain. Source study methods: Reference gene primer amplification gave nucleated cell count estimates. The repertoire was sequenced with immunoSEQ multiplex PCR; TCRdb's copy has only in-frame clones and lacks some. V, J and clone size reflect that table, while D and trimming were determined from the DNA. The sample comprises around 280,000 clones, about nine tenths of which are singletons, and 1.7% rests with the top ten. Assignments of participants to cohorts depended upon their own reported clinical history. This entry is derived from a study of blood T cell repertoires in COVID-19. Across the whole study: PBMCs, B-cell-depleted T cells, or T cells provided the cDNA or gDNA that made up the material.

This sequence originates from a woman between 40 and 50 years old who had recovered from COVID-19. The specimen sequenced was PBMCs or T cells enriched from blood (not recorded which).

DNA for the CDR3: TGTGCCAGCAGTTTAGGACAGGGTCCCCAGCATTTT. As protein: CASSLGQGPQHF. The chain couples TRBV28 to TRBJ1-5; 8 bases are shared with TRBD1. Germline CDR1 reads MDHEN; CDR2 reads SYDVKM. The J segment lost 10 bases and the V segment lost 2 bases, leaving 1 base of the junction unmatched. This CDR3 comprises 12 residues.